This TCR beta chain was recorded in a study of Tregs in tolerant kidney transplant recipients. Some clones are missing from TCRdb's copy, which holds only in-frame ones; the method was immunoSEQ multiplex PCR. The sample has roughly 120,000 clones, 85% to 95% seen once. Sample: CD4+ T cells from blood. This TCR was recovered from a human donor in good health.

CDR3 sequence: CASSSQGGSYNEQFF. The CDR3 coding sequence is TGTGCCAGCTCGTCACAGGGGGGGTCCTACAATGAGCAGTTCTTC. The rearrangement links TRBV18 to TRBJ2-1; D is perhaps TRBD1 (8 bases). Germline V gene lookup returns CDR1 KGHSH and CDR2 LQKENI. V was cut by 6 bases and J by 1 base, with 13 bases left in between. This CDR3 contains 15 residues.